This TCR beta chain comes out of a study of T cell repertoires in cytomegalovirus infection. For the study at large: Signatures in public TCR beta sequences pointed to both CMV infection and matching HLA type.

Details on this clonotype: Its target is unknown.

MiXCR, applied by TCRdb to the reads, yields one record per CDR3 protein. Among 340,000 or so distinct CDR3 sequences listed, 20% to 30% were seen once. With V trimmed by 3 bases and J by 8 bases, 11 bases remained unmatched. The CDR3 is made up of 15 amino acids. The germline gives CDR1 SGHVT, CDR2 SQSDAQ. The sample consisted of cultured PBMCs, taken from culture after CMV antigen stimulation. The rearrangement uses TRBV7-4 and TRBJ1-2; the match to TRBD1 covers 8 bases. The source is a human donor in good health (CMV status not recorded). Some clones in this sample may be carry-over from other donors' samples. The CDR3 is CASSFGQGFFNGYTF. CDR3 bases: TGTGCCAGCAGCTTCGGACAGGGATTTTTTAACGGCTACACCTTC.